Listed here are 32 T cell receptor beta chains from one sample, sequenced in a study of graft-versus-host responses after intestinal transplantation. What these receptors recognize is not known. Libraries were prepared by immunoSEQ multiplex PCR; TCRdb keeps only in-frame clonotypes and omits some of them. The table records some 120,000 clones, around 94% of them present only once. Sequencing used unstimulated CD4+ T cells sorted from spleen or lymph node cells, obtained before intestinal transplant. All receptors come from a human donor who received an intestinal transplant.

The chain links TRBV7-9 to TRBJ2-7; D possibly corresponds to TRBD1 (6 bases). The V and J ends lost 1 base and 3 bases respectively, with 16 bases between them. The CDR3 sequence is 16 residues long. Germline V gives CDR1 SEHNR, CDR2 FQNEAQ (reference sequence). The CDR3 sequence is CASSLGIEGELYEQYF. In DNA form, the CDR3 reads TGTGCCAGCAGCTTAGGGATTGAGGGGGAGCTCTACGAGCAGTACTTC.

This rearrangement joins TRBV5-6 to TRBJ2-1, with 8 bases aligning to TRBD1. The V and J ends lost 2 bases and 3 bases, in that order; junction bases with no gene match: 4. From germline, CDR1 is SGHDT and CDR2 YYEEEE. CDR3 length equals 15 residues. The CDR3 reads CASSLADRDYNEQFF. The CDR3 DNA reads as TGTGCCAGCAGCTTAGCGGACAGGGACTACAATGAGCAGTTCTTC.

The J gene is TRBJ2-3, the V gene TRBV7-6, with 8 bases fitting TRBD2. V shed 5 bases and J 0 bases; nucleotides not matched to a gene: 13. Germline lookup yields CDR1 SGHVS and CDR2 FNYEAQ. The CDR3 has 18 amino acids. CDR3: CASSLLAGGLTSTDTQYF. As DNA, the CDR3 is TGTGCCAGCAGCCTCCTTGCGGGGGGACTTACTAGCACAGATACGCAGTATTTT.

The chain carries TRBV18 and TRBJ2-7; D gene ambiguous. Germline lookup yields CDR1 KGHSH and CDR2 LQKENI. Trimming left V 5 bases short and J 6 bases short, with 8 bases between. This CDR3 has 11 amino acids. CDR3 amino acids: CASSASGEQYF. The CDR3 DNA reads as TGTGCCAGCTCAGCATCAGGCGAGCAGTACTTC.

The V call is TRBV4-2, the J call TRBJ2-3; D uncertain. V was pared by 3 bases and J by 0 bases, with 4 bases between. This CDR3 region has 13 residues. Germline lookup yields CDR1 LGHNA and CDR2 YNFKEQ. As DNA, the CDR3 is TGTGCCAGCAGCCATTCCAGCACAGATACGCAGTATTTT. Protein: CASSHSSTDTQYF.

This chain links TRBV5-1 with TRBJ2-2; 8 bases line up with TRBD2. V was clipped by 6 bases and J by 6 bases; unmatched bases: 7. Germline CDR1 and CDR2: SGHRS and YFSETQ. The CDR3 is 14 amino acids. CDR3 residues: CASTGAGDPGELFF. The CDR3 DNA follows: TGCGCCAGCACAGGAGCGGGGGACCCCGGGGAGCTGTTTTTT.

The chain uses TRBV14 and TRBJ1-3; TRBD1 is a possible D gene (6 bases). CDR1 is SGHDN and CDR2 is FVKESK in the germline V gene. V dropped 4 bases and J dropped 0 bases, with 16 bases sitting between them. This CDR3 has 17 amino acids. The CDR3 loop is CASSPPTGPASGNTIYF. The CDR3 nucleotides are TGTGCCAGCAGCCCCCCCACAGGGCCAGCCTCTGGAAACACCATATATTTT. The full variable domain, in which reference TRBV14 and TRBJ1-3 provide the parts outside the CDR3, is EAGVTQFPSHSVIEKGQTVTLRCDPISGHDNLYWYRRVMGKEIKFLLHFVKESKQDESGMPNNRFLAERTGGTYSTLKVQPAELEDSGVYFCASSPPTGPASGNTIYFGEGSWLTVV.

This clone was observed a single time. J is TRBJ2-1 and V is TRBV19, with D perhaps matching TRBD2 (6 bases). The CDR3 has 16 residues. The V gene's germline CDR1 is LNHDA and CDR2 SQIVND (reference sequence). Between the trimmed V and J ends, which lost 6 bases and 1 base, there was a span of 16 bases. CDR3 residues: CASSKGPRGSYNEQFF. The CDR3 bases are TGTGCCAGTAGCAAGGGCCCCCGGGGGTCCTACAATGAGCAGTTCTTC.

The chain links TRBV19 to TRBJ2-5, with 8 bases identical to TRBD2. Germline V gene sequence: CDR1 LNHDA, CDR2 SQIVND (reference sequence). This CDR3 contains 15 residues. With 0 bases clipped from V and 5 bases from J, the junction kept 5 bases outside the gene matches. CDR3 region: CASSIDRGGVETQYF. Here the CDR3 DNA reads TGTGCCAGTAGTATAGATCGGGGGGGTGTGGAGACCCAGTACTTC.

This clone was seen only once. The chain has TRBV5-5 and TRBJ1-5, with 7 bases lining up with TRBD1. J gave up 1 base and V 4 bases, and 2 bases lay outside the gene matches. Germline V gene sequence: CDR1 SGHKS, CDR2 YYEKEE (reference sequence). CDR3 length: 14 amino acids. CDR3 nucleotides: TGTGCCAGCAGCCCGACAGGGAGCAATCAGCCCCAGCATTTT. It specifies CASSPTGSNQPQHF. The full variable domain, rest sourced from reference TRBV5-5 and TRBJ1-5, is DAGVTQSPTHLIKTRGQQVTLRCSPISGHKSVSWYQQVLGQGPQFIFQYYEKEERGRGNFPDRFSARQFPNYSSELNVNALLLGDSALYLCASSPTGSNQPQHFGDGTRLSIL.

J is TRBJ2-7 and V is TRBV5-5, with 9 bases fitting TRBD2. The CDR3 runs 14 residues. The V segment lost 1 base and the J segment 7 bases; nucleotides outside the gene matches: 6. Germline V lookup: CDR1 SGHKS, CDR2 YYEKEE (reference sequence). Here the CDR3 reads CASSLRAGGQEQYF. The DNA for the CDR3 is TGTGCCAGCAGCTTGCGGGCGGGGGGGCAGGAGCAGTACTTC.

The J gene is TRBJ1-5, the V gene TRBV4-1, with a possible D match to TRBD1 (6 bases). The length of the CDR3 is 15 residues. V was cut by 3 bases and J by 4 bases, with 13 bases left in between. Germline V gene data show CDR1 as MGHRA and CDR2 as YSYEKL. CDR3 sequence reads: CASSHRQEVNQPQHF. CDR3 nucleotides: TGCGCCAGCAGCCATAGACAGGAGGTAAATCAGCCCCAGCATTTT.

The chain carries TRBV5-5 and TRBJ1-1, with 9 bases that match TRBD1. The J segment lost 2 bases and the V segment lost 4 bases, leaving 6 bases of the junction unmatched. Germline V CDR1 and CDR2: SGHKS, YYEKEE (reference sequence). The CDR3 length is 15 residues. CDR3 loop: CASSHRGLFNTEAFF. CDR3 nucleotide sequence: TGTGCCAGCAGCCACAGGGGGCTATTCAACACTGAAGCTTTCTTT.

The chain couples TRBV6-5 to TRBJ1-4; 8 bases agree with TRBD1. The CDR3 totals 16 residues. CDR1 is MNHEY, CDR2 SVGAGI, per germline. V lost 0 bases to trimming and J lost 5 bases; unmatched junction nucleotides: 5. CDR3 region: CASSYSYWDRNEKLFF. As DNA, the CDR3 is TGTGCCAGCAGTTACTCGTACTGGGACAGGAATGAAAAACTGTTTTTT.

Comment on this clone: Other DNA sequences in the sample encode the same CDR3. The rearrangement joins TRBV4-1 to TRBJ1-2; 8 bases line up with TRBD1. The CDR3 extends over 15 amino acids. With 4 bases clipped from V and 5 bases from J, the junction kept 9 bases outside the gene matches. Germline V lookup: CDR1 MGHRA, CDR2 YSYEKL. DNA for the CDR3: TGCGCCAGCAGCCTAACGGCAGGGGGCGCATATGGCTACACCTTC. Amino acid sequence: CASSLTAGGAYGYTF.

The gene calls are TRBV19 and TRBJ2-3; 11 positions match TRBD1. The germline V gene has CDR1 LNHDA and CDR2 SQIVND (reference sequence). V lost 4 bases to trimming and J lost 3 bases; unmatched junction nucleotides: 6. CDR3 length: 16 residues. DNA for the CDR3: TGTGCCAGTAGTAGGTCCGGGACAGGGGGAACAGATACGCAGTATTTT. Its protein product is CASSRSGTGGTDTQYF. Supplemented by reference TRBV19 and TRBJ2-3, the full variable domain reads DGGITQSPKYLFRKEGQNVTLSCEQNLNHDAMYWYRQDPGQGLRLIYYSQIVNDFQKGDIAEGYSVSREKKESFPLTVTSAQKNPTAFYLCASSRSGTGGTDTQYFGPGTRLTVL.

This chain uses TRBV27 with TRBJ1-5; perhaps TRBD1 as D (6 bases). V lost 6 bases, J lost 2 bases, and 11 bases lay in between. This CDR3 has 14 amino acids. Germline assignment: CDR1 MNHEY and CDR2 SMNVEV (reference sequence). The CDR3: CASSRNRGNQPQHF. The CDR3 DNA sequence: TGTGCCAGCAGCCGGAACAGGGGCAATCAGCCCCAGCATTTT.

A single count supports this clone. The V call is TRBV6-1, the J call TRBJ2-7; D is uncertain. This CDR3 spans 13 amino acids. The V gene's germline CDR1 is MNHNS and CDR2 SASEGT. V was clipped by 9 bases and J by 3 bases, with 15 bases between them. The CDR3 nucleotides read TGTGCCAGGTGTTTGAGTGGGATCTACGAGCAGTACTTC. Its translation: CARCLSGIYEQYF.

The chain joins TRBV30 to TRBJ1-5; D call uncertain. The CDR3 runs to 13 residues. Germline CDR1 GTSNPN, CDR2 SVGIG (reference sequence). V shed 5 bases and J shed 0 bases, with 8 bases lying between them. CDR3 nucleotides: TGTGCCTGGGACGGGGATAGCAATCAGCCCCAGCATTTT. Translated, it gives CAWDGDSNQPQHF.

CDR3 protein: CASSSDFPSEQYF. In DNA, the CDR3 is TGTGCCAGCAGCTCCGACTTCCCTTCCGAGCAGTACTTC. The gene calls are TRBV11-2 and TRBJ2-7, with D hard to call. Trimming left V 4 bases short and J 6 bases short, with 13 bases between. Per the germline V gene, CDR1 is SGHAT and CDR2 is FQNNGV. The CDR3 contains 13 residues. The full variable domain, rest sourced from reference TRBV11-2 and TRBJ2-7, is EAGVAQSPRYKIIEKRQSVAFWCNPISGHATLYWYQQILGQGPKLLIQFQNNGVVDDSQLPKDRFSAERLKGVDSTLKIQPAKLEDSAVYLCASSSDFPSEQYFGPGTRLTVT.

This clone was seen a single time. This sequence joins TRBV4-1 and TRBJ2-3, with D hard to call. This CDR3 region has 17 residues. With 3 bases removed from V and 2 bases from J, the gap between germline ends came to 18 bases. Germline CDR1 and CDR2: MGHRA and YSYEKL. In nucleotides, the CDR3 is TGCGCCAGCAGCCAGTATCCAGGCTTGCCCGACACAGATACGCAGTATTTT. Its translation is CASSQYPGLPDTDTQYF.

The CDR3 here is CASGLVPYEQFF. CDR3 nucleotides: TGTGCTAGTGGTTTGGTACCTTATGAGCAGTTCTTC. V and J are TRBV12-5 and TRBJ2-1; D uncertain. The length of the CDR3 is 12 residues. CDR1 LGHNT and CDR2 FRNRAP come from the germline V gene. The V and J ends lost 0 bases and 8 bases respectively, with 5 bases between them.

The genes are TRBV25-1 and TRBJ2-5, with D unresolved. The CDR3 is 15 amino acids. V dropped 10 bases and J dropped 2 bases, with 20 bases sitting between them. Germline V CDR1 and CDR2: MGHDK, SYGVNS. The CDR3 here is CATGSFGQSQETQYF. The CDR3 bases are TGTGCCACTGGGTCGTTTGGGCAGTCACAAGAGACCCAGTACTTC.

This sequence joins TRBV5-4 and TRBJ1-2, with 9 bases fitting TRBD1. V lost 2 bases to trimming and J lost 4 bases; unmatched junction nucleotides: 6. Germline CDR1 reads SGHNT; CDR2 reads YYREEE (reference sequence). This CDR3 is 15 amino acids long. The CDR3 DNA is TGTGCCAGCAGCTTTGACAGGGGGGGCTTCTATGGCTACACCTTC. Translated: CASSFDRGGFYGYTF.

This chain connects TRBV2 to TRBJ1-2; D might be TRBD1 (5 bases). Germline V gene sequence: CDR1 SNHLY, CDR2 FYNNEI. The CDR3 totals 13 residues. CDR3 nucleotides: TGTGGCCGCCCGTGGGGGGACTACTATGGCTACACCTTC. Translation: CGRPWGDYYGYTF.

V and J are TRBV27 and TRBJ2-1; no definite D call. The CDR3 sequence is 15 residues long. Germline V CDR1 and CDR2: MNHEY, SMNVEV (reference sequence). The ends were cut back, 3 bases at V and 0 bases at J, with 9 bases in the middle. The CDR3 region is CASSFRLRSYNEQFF. The CDR3 nucleotides read TGTGCCAGCAGTTTTCGCCTACGCTCCTACAATGAGCAGTTCTTC.

V and J are TRBV6-5 and TRBJ1-2; D is possibly TRBD1 (6 bases). V lost 5 bases and J 6 bases, leaving 10 bases between the germline ends. Germline-derived CDR1 and CDR2 are MNHEY and SVGAGI. The CDR3 consists of 12 residues. This CDR3 is CASSDRRHGYTF. The CDR3 DNA is TGTGCCAGCAGTGACAGGCGGCATGGCTACACCTTC.

J is TRBJ1-1 and V is TRBV25-1, with no clear D. The CDR3 spans 13 residues. CDR1 and CDR2 from the germline V gene are MGHDK and SYGVNS. Trimming removed 6 bases from V and 4 bases from J, with 12 bases in between. This CDR3 reads CASSPNGATEAFF. Written as DNA, the CDR3 is TGTGCCAGCAGCCCGAATGGAGCCACTGAAGCTTTCTTT.

V gene TRBV19 combines with J gene TRBJ1-2; D is possibly TRBD1 (6 bases). V lost 3 bases to trimming and J lost 4 bases, with 18 bases between them. This CDR3 contains 16 residues. Germline CDR1 LNHDA, CDR2 SQIVND (reference sequence). Here the CDR3 reads CASSMSTARGGYGYTF. CDR3 in DNA: TGTGCCAGTAGTATGAGTACGGCCCGAGGGGGCTATGGCTACACCTTC.

This clone was seen just once. The chain combines TRBV18 with TRBJ1-1, with D perhaps matching TRBD1 (5 bases). Per germline, CDR1 KGHSH and CDR2 LQKENI. The CDR3 spans 15 residues. V was shortened by 3 bases and J by 1 base, with 12 bases between the two germline ends. CDR3 sequence reads: CASSPRDQGNTEAFF. As DNA, the CDR3 is TGTGCCAGCTCACCTCGGGACCAGGGGAACACTGAAGCTTTCTTT.

This clone was seen just once. The chain combines TRBV6-1 with TRBJ2-1, with D hard to call. This CDR3 region has 15 residues. Germline assignment: CDR1 MNHNS and CDR2 SASEGT. Trimming stripped 8 bases from V and 0 bases from J, with 14 bases between. CDR3 nucleotides: TGTGCCAGCTGTCGAGTCCCCAGCTCCTACAATGAGCAGTTCTTC. It translates to CASCRVPSSYNEQFF.

This chain connects TRBV7-9 to TRBJ2-5, with a weak D call TRBD1 (5 bases). The DNA end is a closer match to TRBJ2-7, so the J assignment may be wrong. This CDR3 spans 16 amino acids. The germline V gene encodes CDR1 SEHNR and CDR2 FQNEAQ (reference sequence). CDR3 DNA sequence: TGTGCCAGCAGCTTAGTTATGTGGGGCACCGATTACGAGCAGTACTTC. It codes for CASSLVMWGTDYEQYF.